The 28 T cell receptor beta chains below come from one sample, sequenced in a study of blood T cell repertoires in COVID-19. TCRdb's copy holds only in-frame clones and misses some; the assay was immunoSEQ multiplex PCR. In the table there are approximately 260,000 clones, 75% to 90% of which are singletons. Sequencing was done on a sample of peripheral blood. These receptors all come from a man aged 60 to 75 who had recovered from COVID-19.

V usage is TRBV11-2 and J usage is TRBJ2-7; 9 bases map to TRBD1. From germline, CDR1 is SGHAT and CDR2 FQNNGV. This CDR3 region has 15 residues. With V trimmed by 2 bases and J by 3 bases, 5 bases remained unmatched. CDR3 region: CASSLPGTGHYEQYF. The CDR3 DNA reads TGTGCCAGCAGCTTACCCGGGACAGGGCACTACGAGCAGTACTTC.

CDR3 loop: CASSFSPVDSPLHF. The CDR3 coding sequence is TGCGCCAGCAGCTTTTCCCCGGTGGATTCACCCCTCCACTTT. The V gene is TRBV5-1, the J gene TRBJ1-6; D remains ambiguous. The CDR3 is 14 amino acids. The V and J ends lost 2 bases and 8 bases respectively, with 11 bases between them. Germline assignment: CDR1 SGHRS and CDR2 YFSETQ.

J is TRBJ2-5 and V is TRBV18; 7 nucleotides agree with TRBD2. With 3 bases clipped from V and 2 bases from J, the junction kept 9 bases outside the gene matches. The CDR3 totals 16 residues. Germline CDR1 and CDR2: KGHSH and LQKENI. In nucleotides, the CDR3 is TGTGCCAGCTCACCGGTGCGGACTAGATCACAAGAGACCCAGTACTTC. Protein sequence: CASSPVRTRSQETQYF.

The chain is built from TRBV24-1 and TRBJ2-3; D is perhaps TRBD1 (5 bases). The germline V and J ends were trimmed by 4 bases and 0 bases, with 13 bases remaining between them. CDR1 and CDR2 from the germline V gene are KGHDR and SFDVKD. The length of the CDR3 is 16 residues. The DNA of the CDR3 is TGTGCCACCAGTGAGTGGACAACACTCAGCACAGATACGCAGTATTTT. Protein: CATSEWTTLSTDTQYF.

This chain joins TRBV19 and TRBJ1-1; 9 bases fit TRBD1. V was pared by 3 bases and J by 2 bases, with 7 bases of the junction left unmatched. The V gene's germline CDR1 is LNHDA and CDR2 SQIVND (reference sequence). The CDR3 sequence is 16 residues long. This CDR3 is CASSIGTGLVNTEAFF. As DNA, the CDR3 is TGTGCCAGTAGTATTGGGACAGGGCTGGTTAACACTGAAGCTTTCTTT.

The chain recombines TRBV5-3 with TRBJ1-1; 7 nucleotides align to TRBD1. TRBV5-3 has ORF status, its function being uncertain. Trimming took 0 bases from V and 0 from J; bases not matched to a gene: 17. The CDR3 consists of 20 residues. The CDR3 loop is CARSLVAGGPRTFMNTEAFF. The CDR3 nucleotides read TGTGCCAGAAGCTTGGTGGCAGGGGGACCCCGAACCTTTATGAACACTGAAGCTTTCTTT.

V gene TRBV5-5 combines with J gene TRBJ2-1; perhaps TRBD1 as D (6 bases). The CDR3 contains 13 residues. Germline CDR1 SGHKS, CDR2 YYEKEE (reference sequence). Trimming took off 4 bases at V and 5 bases at J, with 10 bases between the two ends. CDR3 amino acids: CASSRTANNEQFF. The CDR3 DNA follows: TGTGCCAGCAGCCGGACAGCAAACAATGAGCAGTTCTTC.

The chain recombines TRBV6-6 with TRBJ2-7; a weak D match, TRBD2 (5 bases). Trimming took 0 bases from V and 2 from J, leaving 8 bases between them. Germline loops: CDR1 MNHNY, CDR2 SVGAGI (reference sequence). The CDR3 has 14 residues. The CDR3, as DNA: TGTGCCAGCAGTTACTCGAGGGAGACCTACGAGCAGTACGTC. Protein sequence: CASSYSRETYEQYV.

Remarks on this clone: This sample includes further DNA sequences coding for the same CDR3. This chain joins TRBV5-1 and TRBJ2-1; no firm D call. Deletions cut 0 bases from V and 0 bases from J, with 4 bases between. The CDR3 length is 14 residues. Germline values: CDR1 SGHRS, CDR2 YFSETQ. The CDR3 nucleotides read TGCGCCAGCAGCTTGGCATCCTCCTACAATGAGCAGTTCTTC. This codes for CASSLASSYNEQFF.

Worth noting for this clone: Other DNA sequences from this sample encode an identical CDR3 as well. V is TRBV6-5 and J is TRBJ1-2; tentative D call: TRBD1 (6 bases). CDR1 is MNHEY and CDR2 is SVGAGI in the germline V gene. The V gene lost 2 bases and the J gene lost 7 bases, with 11 bases spanning the gap. The CDR3 covers 13 residues. CDR3 bases: TGTGCCAGCAGTTACAGCAGGGGATCTGGCTACACCTTC. Translated: CASSYSRGSGYTF.

This chain connects TRBV6-6 to TRBJ1-2, with D perhaps TRBD1 (6 bases). Trimming took 5 bases from V and 2 from J, leaving 27 bases between them. The germline CDR1 and CDR2 sequences are MNHNY and SVGAGI (reference sequence). The CDR3 spans 19 residues. The CDR3, as DNA: TGTGCCAGCAGTCCCGCACATACGGGACATACGATAGGAAACTATGGCTACACCTTC. This sequence encodes CASSPAHTGHTIGNYGYTF.

V usage is TRBV5-6 and J usage is TRBJ1-2; unclear D gene. Trimming pared 4 bases from V and 8 bases from J, leaving 15 bases between. Germline-derived CDR1 and CDR2 are SGHDT and YYEEEE. CDR3 length equals 13 residues. Here the CDR3 DNA reads TGTGCCAGCAGCCTTACTACTTTGAAGGGCTACACCTTC. This sequence encodes CASSLTTLKGYTF.

The chain links TRBV11-2 to TRBJ2-3, with 8 positions matching TRBD2. Looked up from germline, CDR1 is SGHAT and CDR2 is FQNNGV. The CDR3 covers 16 residues. V dropped 4 bases and J dropped 3; count of bases not matched to a gene: 9. For the CDR3, the DNA is TGTGCCAGCAGCTGGGGGCGGGGGGCCGGAACAGATACGCAGTATTTT. Protein product: CASSWGRGAGTDTQYF.

The CDR3 DNA follows: TGTGCCAGCAGCTGGAGAAAGAACACCGGGGAGCTGTTTTTT. This gives the protein CASSWRKNTGELFF. The V and J genes are TRBV6-5 and TRBJ2-2; D unresolved. Germline V gene data show CDR1 as MNHEY and CDR2 as SVGAGI. The CDR3 has 14 residues. The germline V and J ends were trimmed by 6 bases and 1 base, with 9 bases remaining between them.

V is TRBV10-2 and J is TRBJ1-5; D possibly corresponds to TRBD1 (6 bases). Trimming cost V 0 bases and J 2 bases, with 8 bases left between them. Germline assignment: CDR1 WSHSY and CDR2 SAAADI. This CDR3 is built from 15 residues. The CDR3 bases are TGCGCCAGCAGTGAGTCGCCAGGGGGCAATCAGCCCCAGCATTTT. Translated: CASSESPGGNQPQHF.

This clone was seen just once. The rearrangement joins TRBV11-1 to TRBJ1-5; 10 bases match TRBD1. Germline V CDR1 and CDR2: SGHAT, FQDESV (reference sequence). V was clipped by 5 bases and J by 4 bases; unmatched bases: 5. The CDR3 is 15 residues long. CDR3 in amino acids: CASSPDRGQNQPQHF. CDR3 sequence (DNA): TGTGCCAGCAGCCCCGACAGGGGGCAGAATCAGCCCCAGCATTTT.

The chain carries TRBV2 and TRBJ1-6; no firm D call. In germline, CDR1 is SNHLY, CDR2 FYNNEI. The CDR3 is 11 amino acids. V was clipped by 3 bases and J by 9 bases, with 3 bases between them. CDR3 DNA sequence: TGTGCCAGCAGTGACTTTTCACCCCTCCACTTT. Its translation: CASSDFSPLHF.

This clone was seen a handful of times. The rearrangement uses TRBV3-1 (or the pseudogene TRBV3-2) and TRBJ1-6, with D possibly matching TRBD1 (6 bases). Per the germline V gene, CDR1 is LGHDT and CDR2 is YNNKEL (reference sequence). Trimming stripped 4 bases from V and 9 bases from J, with 19 bases between. The CDR3 is 16 amino acids. This CDR3 is CASSPPGGAISSPLHF. The CDR3 coding sequence is TGTGCCAGCAGCCCCCCCGGGGGGGCGATCAGTTCACCCCTCCACTTT.

The V call is TRBV19, the J call TRBJ2-5; 7 bases agree with TRBD2. The CDR3 has 17 amino acids. Germline assignment: CDR1 LNHDA and CDR2 SQIVND (reference sequence). V lost 3 bases, J lost 5 bases, and 15 bases stayed unmatched. CDR3 in amino acids: CASSMVGRAPAGETQYF. DNA of the CDR3: TGTGCCAGTAGTATGGTTGGGAGGGCCCCCGCCGGGGAGACCCAGTACTTC.

This clone was found once. The chain has TRBV7-7 and TRBJ2-7, with 8 positions matching TRBD1. This CDR3 has 14 residues. V was pared by 1 base and J by 6 bases, with 5 bases of the junction left unmatched. Germline CDR1 SSHAT, CDR2 FNYEAQ (reference sequence). As DNA, the CDR3 is TGTGCCAGCAGCTTAGTACAGGGGGATGGCGAGCAGTACTTC. Its protein product is CASSLVQGDGEQYF.

J is TRBJ1-6 and V is TRBV30, with TRBD1 matching 7 bases. Germline V lookup: CDR1 GTSNPN, CDR2 SVGIG (reference sequence). The V gene end was trimmed by 1 base and the J gene end by 10 bases; junction bases not matched to a gene: 19. The CDR3 covers 18 residues. CDR3 nucleotide sequence: TGTGCCTGGAGTGGCAAGCTGACAGGGAACCGTTTTGGATCACCCCTCCACTTT. Translating it yields CAWSGKLTGNRFGSPLHF.

This chain uses TRBV5-8 with TRBJ2-2; TRBD2 might be the D (6 bases). This CDR3 has 16 residues. The V end was cut by 0 bases, the J end by 5 bases, with 14 bases between. CDR1 SGHTS and CDR2 YDEGEE come from the germline V gene. The CDR3 DNA reads TGTGCCAGCAGCTTGGTGGCAGGGAGGTGGACCGGGGAGCTGTTTTTT. Amino acids: CASSLVAGRWTGELFF.

The chain is built from TRBV4-1 and TRBJ1-4, with D perhaps matching TRBD1 (5 bases). CDR1 MGHRA and CDR2 YSYEKL come from the germline V gene. Trimming stripped 2 bases from V and 5 bases from J, with 9 bases between. This CDR3 is 14 amino acids long. The CDR3 coding sequence is TGCGCCAGCAGCCAATACGGGGGAAATGAAAAACTGTTTTTT. Translation gives CASSQYGGNEKLFF.

The chain is built from TRBV4-2 and TRBJ2-1, with 8 bases matching TRBD2. CDR3 length equals 18 residues. V shed 1 base and J 0 bases; nucleotides not matched to a gene: 8. Germline V CDR1 and CDR2: LGHNA, YNFKEQ. The chain's CDR3 is CASSQGSGGSSSYNEQFF. The CDR3 nucleotides read TGTGCCAGCAGCCAAGGGAGCGGGGGTTCAAGCTCCTACAATGAGCAGTTCTTC.

This chain uses TRBV2 with TRBJ1-1, with 9 bases matching TRBD1. Germline V CDR1 and CDR2: SNHLY, FYNNEI. J gave up 6 bases and V 6 bases, and 8 bases lay outside the gene matches. The CDR3 runs to 14 residues. CDR3 DNA sequence: TGTGCCAGCAGCACCGGGACAGGGCTCTCTGAAGCTTTCTTT. Protein: CASSTGTGLSEAFF.

The V gene is TRBV11-3, the J gene TRBJ1-5; 7 bases are a match to TRBD1. Germline V gene lookup returns CDR1 SGHNT and CDR2 YENEEA. Trimming removed 6 bases from V and 7 bases from J; junction bases left unmatched: 15. The CDR3 is 16 residues long. CDR3 sequence: CASREGASRLGQPQHF. Written as DNA, the CDR3 is TGTGCCAGCAGGGAGGGGGCAAGCCGTCTGGGGCAGCCCCAGCATTTT.

The chain joins TRBV6-1 to TRBJ1-1; 7 nucleotides agree with TRBD1. Germline V gene sequence: CDR1 MNHNS, CDR2 SASEGT. The CDR3 has 18 residues. J was trimmed by 1 base and V by 1 base; bases with no gene match: 12. CDR3 amino acids: CASSEGSHRTGENTEAFF. The DNA of the CDR3 is TGTGCCAGCAGTGAAGGGTCTCACAGGACAGGAGAGAACACTGAAGCTTTCTTT.

The chain uses TRBV7-6 and TRBJ1-6, with a tentative D call TRBD1 (5 bases). The V end lost 4 bases, the J end lost 0 bases, and 28 bases lay between the germline ends. From germline, CDR1 is SGHVS and CDR2 FNYEAQ. This CDR3 spans 22 amino acids. This CDR3 is CASSSRALNQGSWSSYNSPLHF. The DNA for the CDR3 is TGTGCCAGCAGCTCACGCGCTCTAAATCAGGGATCCTGGAGCTCCTATAATTCACCCCTCCACTTT.